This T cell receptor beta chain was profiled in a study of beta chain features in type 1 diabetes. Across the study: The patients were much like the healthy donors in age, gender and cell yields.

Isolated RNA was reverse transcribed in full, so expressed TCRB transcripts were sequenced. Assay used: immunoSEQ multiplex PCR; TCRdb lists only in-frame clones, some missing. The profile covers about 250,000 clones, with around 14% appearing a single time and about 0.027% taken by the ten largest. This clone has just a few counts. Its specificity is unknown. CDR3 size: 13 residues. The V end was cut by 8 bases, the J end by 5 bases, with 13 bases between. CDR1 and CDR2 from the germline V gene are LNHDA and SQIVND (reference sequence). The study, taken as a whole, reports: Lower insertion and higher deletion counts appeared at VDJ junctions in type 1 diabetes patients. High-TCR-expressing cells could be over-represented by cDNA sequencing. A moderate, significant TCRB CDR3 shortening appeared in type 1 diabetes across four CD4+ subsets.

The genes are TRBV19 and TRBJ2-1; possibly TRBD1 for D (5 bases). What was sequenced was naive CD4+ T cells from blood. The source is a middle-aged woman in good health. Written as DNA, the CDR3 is TGTGCCAGTCGTCGAGACAGTCACAATGAGCAGTTCTTC. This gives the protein CASRRDSHNEQFF.